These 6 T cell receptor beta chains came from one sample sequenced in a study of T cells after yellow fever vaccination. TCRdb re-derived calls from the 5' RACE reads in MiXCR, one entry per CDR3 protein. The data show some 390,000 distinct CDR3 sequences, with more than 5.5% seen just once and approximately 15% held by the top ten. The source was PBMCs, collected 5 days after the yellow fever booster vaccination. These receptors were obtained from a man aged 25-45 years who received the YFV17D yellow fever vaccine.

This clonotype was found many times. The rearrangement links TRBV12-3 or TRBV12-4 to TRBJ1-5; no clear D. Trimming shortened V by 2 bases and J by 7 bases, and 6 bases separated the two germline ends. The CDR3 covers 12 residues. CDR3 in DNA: TGTGCCAGCAGTTTATTTAAGCAGCCCCAGCATTTT. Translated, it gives CASSLFKQPQHF.

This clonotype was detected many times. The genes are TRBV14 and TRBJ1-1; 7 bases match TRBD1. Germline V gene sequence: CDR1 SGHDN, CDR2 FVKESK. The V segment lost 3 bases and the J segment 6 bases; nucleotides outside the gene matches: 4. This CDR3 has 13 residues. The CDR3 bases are TGTGCCAGCAGCCAGTACAGGGGCGCTGAAGCTTTCTTT. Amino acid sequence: CASSQYRGAEAFF.

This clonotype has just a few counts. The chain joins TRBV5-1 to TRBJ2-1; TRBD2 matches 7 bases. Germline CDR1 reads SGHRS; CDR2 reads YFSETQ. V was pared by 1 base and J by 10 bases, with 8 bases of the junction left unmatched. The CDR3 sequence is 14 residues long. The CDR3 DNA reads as TGCGCCAGCAGCTTGACCCCCACGGGAGGCGAGCAGTTCTTC. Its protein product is CASSLTPTGGEQFF.

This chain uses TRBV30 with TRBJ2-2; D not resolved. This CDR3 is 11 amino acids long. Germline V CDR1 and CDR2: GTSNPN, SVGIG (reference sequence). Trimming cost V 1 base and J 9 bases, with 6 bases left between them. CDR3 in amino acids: CAWSGNRELFF. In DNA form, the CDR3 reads TGTGCCTGGAGTGGGAACAGGGAGCTGTTTTTT. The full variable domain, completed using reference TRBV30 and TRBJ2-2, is SQTIHQWPATLVQPVGSPLSLECTVEGTSNPNLYWYRQAAGRGLQLLFYSVGIGQISSEVPQNLSASRPQDRQFILSSKKLLLSDSGFYLCAWSGNRELFFGEGSRLTVL.

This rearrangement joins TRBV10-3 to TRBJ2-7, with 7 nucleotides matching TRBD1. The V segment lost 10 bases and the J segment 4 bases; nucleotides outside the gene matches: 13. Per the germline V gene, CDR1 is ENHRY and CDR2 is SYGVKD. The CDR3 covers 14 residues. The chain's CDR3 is CATNPDRVGYEQYF. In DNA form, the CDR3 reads TGTGCCACCAATCCCGACAGGGTTGGGTACGAGCAGTACTTC.

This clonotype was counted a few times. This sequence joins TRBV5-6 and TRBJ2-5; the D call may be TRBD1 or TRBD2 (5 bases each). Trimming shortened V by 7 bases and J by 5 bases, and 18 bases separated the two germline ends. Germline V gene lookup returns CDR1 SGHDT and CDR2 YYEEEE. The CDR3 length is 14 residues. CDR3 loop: CASLFQGVRETQYF. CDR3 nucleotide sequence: TGTGCCAGCTTATTTCAGGGAGTCAGGGAGACCCAGTACTTC.